A selection of T cell receptor beta chains follows, all from one sample in a study of T cells expressing NK-cell markers. TCRdb reanalyzed the 5' RACE reads, giving one entry per CDR3 protein sequence and no DNA. This repertoire includes about 380,000 distinct CDR3 sequences. The source material was blood T cells: a sorted CD56 or NKG2C T cell subset, CD4+ or CD8+ T cells, or bulk PBMC T cells (not recorded which). The receptors come from a man aged 18 to 70 in good health. The CDR3 runs from the conserved cysteine through the conserved F or W. The order of the fields is V gene, J gene, CDR3 length, CDR3 protein.

TRBV7-9	TRBJ1-5	12	CASSSQTGPQHF
TRBV5-1	TRBJ2-5	16	CASSSSKGGWGETQYF
TRBV5-4	TRBJ2-7	19	CASSFGYTSGGATPREQYF
TRBV7-9	TRBJ1-5	14	CASSPGGTHQPQHF
TRBV10-3	TRBJ2-3	15	CAISDSTTGTDTQYF
TRBV12-3/TRBV12-4	TRBJ2-1	16	CASSSGADRGNNEQFF
TRBV15	TRBJ1-6	15	CATSRDKGINSPLHF
TRBV2	TRBJ2-7	13	CASSRQIVYEQYF
TRBV4-1	TRBJ2-3	14	CASSQAQGTDTQYF
TRBV14	TRBJ2-3	16	CASSHGQPVIGRTQYF
TRBV3-1	TRBJ2-1	15	CASSPSYRQANEQFF
TRBV2	TRBJ1-1	12	CASTPRGDEAFF
TRBV12-5	TRBJ1-3	16	CASGLVLTGSGNTIYF
TRBV11-2	TRBJ2-6	15	CASSRSGPGANVLTF
TRBV7-2	TRBJ1-3	15	CASSLDGSSGNTIYF
TRBV5-6	TRBJ2-7	14	CASKHTELTYEQYF
TRBV3-1	TRBJ2-4	16	CASSHRGGGAKNIQYF
TRBV6-1	TRBJ1-5	14	CASSPDRVNQPQHF
TRBV11-3	TRBJ2-3	13	CASSLEVTDTQYF
TRBV5-1	TRBJ1-2	19	CASSLGSTRKTGKAWGYTF
TRBV24-1	TRBJ2-1	17	CATSDSRGRGTRGEQFF
TRBV11-2	TRBJ2-3	15	CASSASGGAADTQYF
TRBV9	TRBJ2-1	12	CASSVALDEQFF
TRBV28	TRBJ2-7	13	CASRPGSGYEQYF
TRBV28	TRBJ2-7	13	CASSRGGVYEQYF
TRBV12-3/TRBV12-4	TRBJ1-2	15	CASSETGTHSYGYTF
TRBV7-2	TRBJ2-1	13	CASSWTDKVEQFF